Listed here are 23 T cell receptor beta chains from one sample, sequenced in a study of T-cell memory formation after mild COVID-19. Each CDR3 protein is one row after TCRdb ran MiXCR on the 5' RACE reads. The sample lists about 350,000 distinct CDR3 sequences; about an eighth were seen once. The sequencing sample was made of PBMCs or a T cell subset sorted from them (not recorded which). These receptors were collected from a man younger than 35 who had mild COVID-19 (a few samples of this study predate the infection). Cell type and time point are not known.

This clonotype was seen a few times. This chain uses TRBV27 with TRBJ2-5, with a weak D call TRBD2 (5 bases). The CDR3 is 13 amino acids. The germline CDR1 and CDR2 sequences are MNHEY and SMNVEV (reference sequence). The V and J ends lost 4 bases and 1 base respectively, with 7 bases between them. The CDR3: CASSSEVQETQYF. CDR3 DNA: TGTGCCAGCAGTTCGGAGGTCCAAGAGACCCAGTACTTC.

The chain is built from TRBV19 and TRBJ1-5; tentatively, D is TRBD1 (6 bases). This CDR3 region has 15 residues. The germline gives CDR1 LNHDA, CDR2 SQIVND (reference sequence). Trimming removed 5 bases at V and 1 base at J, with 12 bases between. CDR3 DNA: TGTGCCAGTAGTTCGAAGACAGGAAGCAATCAGCCCCAGCATTTT. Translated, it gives CASSSKTGSNQPQHF.

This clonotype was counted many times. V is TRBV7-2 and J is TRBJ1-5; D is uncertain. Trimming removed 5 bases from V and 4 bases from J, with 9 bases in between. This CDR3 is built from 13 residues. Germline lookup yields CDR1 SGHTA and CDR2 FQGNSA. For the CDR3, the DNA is TGTGCCAGCAGCCCCGGTGGAAATCAGCCCCAGCATTTT. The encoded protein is CASSPGGNQPQHF. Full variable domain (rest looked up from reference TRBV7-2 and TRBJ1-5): GAGVSQSPSNKVTEKGKDVELRCDPISGHTALYWYRQSLGQGLEFLIYFQGNSAPDKSGLPSDRFSAERTGGSVSTLTIQRTQQEDSAVYLCASSPGGNQPQHFGDGTRLSIL.

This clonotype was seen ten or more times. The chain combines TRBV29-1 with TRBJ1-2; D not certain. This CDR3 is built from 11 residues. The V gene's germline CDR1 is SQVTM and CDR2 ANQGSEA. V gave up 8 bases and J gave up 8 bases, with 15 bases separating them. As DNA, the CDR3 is TGCAGCATCCCCCATCGAGGAGGCTACACCTTC. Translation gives CSIPHRGGYTF.

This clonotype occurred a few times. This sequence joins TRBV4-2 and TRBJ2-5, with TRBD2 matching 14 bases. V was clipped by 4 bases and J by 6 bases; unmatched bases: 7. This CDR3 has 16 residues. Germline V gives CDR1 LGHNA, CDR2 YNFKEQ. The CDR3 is CASSPQTSGGAQTQYF. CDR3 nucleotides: TGTGCCAGCAGCCCTCAGACTAGCGGGGGGGCCCAGACCCAGTACTTC.

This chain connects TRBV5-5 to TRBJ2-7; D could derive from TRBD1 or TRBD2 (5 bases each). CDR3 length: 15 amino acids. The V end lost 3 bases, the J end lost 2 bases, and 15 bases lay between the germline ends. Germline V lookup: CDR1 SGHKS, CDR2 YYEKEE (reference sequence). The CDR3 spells CASSSGTPGAYEQYF. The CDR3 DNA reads TGTGCCAGCAGCTCCGGGACGCCGGGTGCCTACGAGCAGTACTTC.

The CDR3 DNA is TGTGCCAGCGCCCGGGACAGGGTTATTTCTGGGGCCAACGTCCTGACTTTC. Translating it yields CASARDRVISGANVLTF. The rearrangement uses TRBV6-2 or TRBV6-3 and TRBJ2-6, with TRBD1 matching over 9 bases. V was clipped by 8 bases and J by 1 base; unmatched bases: 9. Germline lookup yields CDR1 MNHEY and CDR2 SVGEGT. The CDR3 loop spans 17 amino acids.

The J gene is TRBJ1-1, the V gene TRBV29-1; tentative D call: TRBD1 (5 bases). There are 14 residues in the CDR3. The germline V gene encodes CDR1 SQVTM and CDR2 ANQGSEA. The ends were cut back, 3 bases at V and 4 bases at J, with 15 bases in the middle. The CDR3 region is CSVDGRWGTTEAFF. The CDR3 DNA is TGCAGCGTTGACGGGCGTTGGGGGACCACTGAAGCTTTCTTT. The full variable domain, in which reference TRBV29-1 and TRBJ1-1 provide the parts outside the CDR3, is SAVISQKPSRDICQRGTSLTIQCQVDSQVTMMFWYRQQPGQSLTLIATANQGSEATYESGFVIDKFPISRPNLTFSTLTVSNMSPEDSSIYLCSVDGRWGTTEAFFGQGTRLTVV.

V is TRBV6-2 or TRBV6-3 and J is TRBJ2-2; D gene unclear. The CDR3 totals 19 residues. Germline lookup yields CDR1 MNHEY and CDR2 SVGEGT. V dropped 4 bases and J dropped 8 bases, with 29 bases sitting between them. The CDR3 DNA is TGTGCCAGCAGTTTTTCTTGGTCGGGCACTTATTATGCTTCGGGGGAGCTGTTTTTT. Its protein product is CASSFSWSGTYYASGELFF.

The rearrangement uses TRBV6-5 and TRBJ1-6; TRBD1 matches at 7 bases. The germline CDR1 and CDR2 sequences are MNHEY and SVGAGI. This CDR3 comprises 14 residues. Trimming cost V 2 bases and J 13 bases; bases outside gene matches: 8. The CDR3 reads CASSYSGDSWPLHF. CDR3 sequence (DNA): TGTGCCAGCAGTTACAGTGGGGACAGCTGGCCCCTCCACTTT.

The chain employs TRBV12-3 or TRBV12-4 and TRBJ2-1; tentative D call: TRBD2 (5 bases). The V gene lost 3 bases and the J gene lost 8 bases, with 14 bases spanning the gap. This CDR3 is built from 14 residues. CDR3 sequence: CASSFLLSGDEQFF. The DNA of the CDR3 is TGTGCCAGCAGTTTTCTGCTATCCGGGGATGAGCAGTTCTTC.

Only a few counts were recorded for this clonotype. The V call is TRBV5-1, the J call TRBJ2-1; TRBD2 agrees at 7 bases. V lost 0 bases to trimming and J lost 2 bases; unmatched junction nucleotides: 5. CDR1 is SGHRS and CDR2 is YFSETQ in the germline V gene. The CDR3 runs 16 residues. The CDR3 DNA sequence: TGCGCCAGCAGCTTGGAGGCTAGCGGAACCTACAATGAGCAGTTCTTC. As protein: CASSLEASGTYNEQFF. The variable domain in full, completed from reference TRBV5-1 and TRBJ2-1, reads KAGVTQTPRYLIKTRGQQVTLSCSPISGHRSVSWYQQTPGQGLQFLFEYFSETQRNKGNFPGRFSGRQFSNSRSEMNVSTLELGDSALYLCASSLEASGTYNEQFFGPGTRLTVL.

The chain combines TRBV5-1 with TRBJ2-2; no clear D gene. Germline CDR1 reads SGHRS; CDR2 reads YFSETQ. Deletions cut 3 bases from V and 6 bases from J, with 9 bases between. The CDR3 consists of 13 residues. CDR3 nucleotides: TGCGCCAGCAGCTCGGGTGCGGCCGGGGAGCTGTTTTTT. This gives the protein CASSSGAAGELFF.

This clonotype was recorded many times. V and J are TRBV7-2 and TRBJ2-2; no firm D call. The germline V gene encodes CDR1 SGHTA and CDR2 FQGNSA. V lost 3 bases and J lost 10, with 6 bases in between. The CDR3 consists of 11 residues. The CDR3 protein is CASSFLVELFF. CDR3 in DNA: TGTGCCAGCAGCTTTTTGGTGGAGCTGTTTTTT.

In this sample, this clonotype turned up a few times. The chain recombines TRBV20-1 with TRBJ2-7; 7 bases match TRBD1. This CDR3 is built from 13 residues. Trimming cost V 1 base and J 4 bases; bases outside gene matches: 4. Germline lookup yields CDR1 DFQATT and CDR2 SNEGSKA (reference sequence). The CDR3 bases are TGCAGTGCTAGAGGGGACAGAAAATACGAGCAGTACTTC. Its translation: CSARGDRKYEQYF.

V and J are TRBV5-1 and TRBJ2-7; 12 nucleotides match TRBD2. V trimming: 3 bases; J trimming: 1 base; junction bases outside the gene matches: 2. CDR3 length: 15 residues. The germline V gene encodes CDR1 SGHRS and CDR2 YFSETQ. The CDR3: CASSSSGGASYEQYF. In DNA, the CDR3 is TGCGCCAGCAGCTCTAGCGGGGGGGCTTCCTACGAGCAGTACTTC.

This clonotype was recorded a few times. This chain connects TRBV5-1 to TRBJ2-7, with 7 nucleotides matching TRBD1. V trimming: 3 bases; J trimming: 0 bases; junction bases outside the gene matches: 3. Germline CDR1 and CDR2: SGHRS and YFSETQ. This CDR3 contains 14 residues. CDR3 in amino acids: CASSWDSSSYEQYV. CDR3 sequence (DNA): TGCGCCAGCAGCTGGGACAGTAGCTCCTACGAGCAGTACGTC.

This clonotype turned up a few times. Written as DNA, the CDR3 is TGTGCCAGCAATGCGCAAGCGGGGGTGGCCGGGGAGCTGTTTTTT. Protein sequence: CASNAQAGVAGELFF. This chain links TRBV2 with TRBJ2-2, with 8 bases that match TRBD2. The CDR3 loop spans 15 amino acids. Germline V lookup: CDR1 SNHLY, CDR2 FYNNEI. Unmatched junction bases numbered 10, after V lost 7 bases and J lost 6 bases.

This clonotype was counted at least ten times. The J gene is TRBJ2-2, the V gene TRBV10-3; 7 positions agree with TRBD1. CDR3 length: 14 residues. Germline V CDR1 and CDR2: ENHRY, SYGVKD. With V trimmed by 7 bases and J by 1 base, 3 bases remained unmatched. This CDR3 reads CAITRDRNTGELFF. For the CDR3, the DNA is TGTGCCATCACTCGGGACAGGAACACCGGGGAGCTGTTTTTT.

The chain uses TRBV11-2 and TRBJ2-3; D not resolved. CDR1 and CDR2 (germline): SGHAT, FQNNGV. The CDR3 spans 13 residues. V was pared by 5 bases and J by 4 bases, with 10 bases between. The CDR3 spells CASSPRRPDTQYF. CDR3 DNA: TGTGCCAGCAGCCCCAGACGCCCAGATACGCAGTATTTT.

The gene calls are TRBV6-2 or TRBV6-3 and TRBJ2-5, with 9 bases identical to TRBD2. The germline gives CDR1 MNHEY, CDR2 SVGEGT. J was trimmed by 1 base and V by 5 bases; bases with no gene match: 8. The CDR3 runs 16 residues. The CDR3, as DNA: TGTGCCAGCAGTCGCGGGGGGGGCTGGCCCCAAGAGACCCAGTACTTC. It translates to CASSRGGGWPQETQYF.

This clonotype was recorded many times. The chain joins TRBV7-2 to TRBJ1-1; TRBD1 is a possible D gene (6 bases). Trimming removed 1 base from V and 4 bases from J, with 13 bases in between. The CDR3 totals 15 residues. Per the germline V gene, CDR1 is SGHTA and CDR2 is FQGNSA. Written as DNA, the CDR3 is TGTGCCAGCAGCTTAGAACCCAGGGGCGGCACTGAAGCTTTCTTT. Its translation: CASSLEPRGGTEAFF.

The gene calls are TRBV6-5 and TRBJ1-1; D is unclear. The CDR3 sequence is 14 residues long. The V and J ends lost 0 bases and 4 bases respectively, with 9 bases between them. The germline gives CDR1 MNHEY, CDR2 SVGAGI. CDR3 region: CASSYSGVGTEAFF. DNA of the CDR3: TGTGCCAGCAGTTACTCGGGTGTTGGCACTGAAGCTTTCTTT.